This record looks at one T cell receptor (beta chain) sequence and its context. Antigen: not known. The junction had 12 bases not matched to a gene; V was cut back by 7 bases and J by 9 bases. The CDR3 runs to 15 residues. Germline V gene sequence: CDR1 MDHEN, CDR2 SYDVKM. This table comes from immunoSEQ multiplex PCR, and its TCRdb copy is limited to in-frame clones, with some not included. The sample carries about 7,900 clones, around 60% recorded once. These data belong to a study of early stage breast cancer tumors. Study observations and caveats: Commonly generated sequences made up most enriched TCRB sequences shared between patients. Functional markers like CD4, CD8 and FOXP3 were missed in bulk sequencing.

The TCR was taken from a person aged 70 to 79 with breast cancer. The chain combines TRBV28 with TRBJ2-1; 10 nucleotides match TRBD2. Material for sequencing was breast tumor tissue. The CDR3 coding sequence is TGTGCCAGCACTCTGGGGGGACTAGCGCGCCCTGAGCAGTTCTTC. Residues: CASTLGGLARPEQFF.